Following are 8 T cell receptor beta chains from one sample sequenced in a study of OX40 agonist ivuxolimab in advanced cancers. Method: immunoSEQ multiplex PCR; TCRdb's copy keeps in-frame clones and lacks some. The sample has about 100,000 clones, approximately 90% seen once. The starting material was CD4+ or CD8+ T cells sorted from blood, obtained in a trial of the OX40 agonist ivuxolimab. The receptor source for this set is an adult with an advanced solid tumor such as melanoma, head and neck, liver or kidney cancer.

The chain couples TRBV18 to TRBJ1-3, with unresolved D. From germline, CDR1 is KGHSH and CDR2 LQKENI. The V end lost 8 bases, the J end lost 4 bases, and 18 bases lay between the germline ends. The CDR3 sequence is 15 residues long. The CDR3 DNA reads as TGTGCCAGCACGTCCGATATCTCTTCGGGAAACACCATATATTTT. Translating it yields CASTSDISSGNTIYF.

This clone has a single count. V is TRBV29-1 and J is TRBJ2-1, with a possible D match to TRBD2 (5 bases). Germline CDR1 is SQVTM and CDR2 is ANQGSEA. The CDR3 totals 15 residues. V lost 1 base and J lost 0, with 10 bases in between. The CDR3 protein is CSVEGGSLSYNEQFF. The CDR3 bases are TGCAGCGTTGAAGGTGGGAGTCTCTCCTACAATGAGCAGTTCTTC.

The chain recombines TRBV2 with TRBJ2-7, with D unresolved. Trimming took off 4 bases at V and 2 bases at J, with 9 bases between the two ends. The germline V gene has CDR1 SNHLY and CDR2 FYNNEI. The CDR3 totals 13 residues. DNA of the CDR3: TGTGCCAGCAGTGGAAATGGGGCCTACGAGCAGTACTTC. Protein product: CASSGNGAYEQYF.

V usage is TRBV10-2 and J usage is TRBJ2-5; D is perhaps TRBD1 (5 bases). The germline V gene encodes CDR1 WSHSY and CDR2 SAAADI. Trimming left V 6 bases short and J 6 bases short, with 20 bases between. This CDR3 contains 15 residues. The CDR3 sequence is CASRLDQGLVKTQYF. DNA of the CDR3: TGCGCCAGCAGACTCGATCAGGGCTTGGTAAAGACCCAGTACTTC.

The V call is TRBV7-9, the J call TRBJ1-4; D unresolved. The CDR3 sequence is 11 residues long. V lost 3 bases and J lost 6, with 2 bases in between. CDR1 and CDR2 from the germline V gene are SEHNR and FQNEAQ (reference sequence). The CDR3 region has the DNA TGTGCCAGCAGCTTCGATGAAAAACTGTTTTTT. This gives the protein CASSFDEKLFF.

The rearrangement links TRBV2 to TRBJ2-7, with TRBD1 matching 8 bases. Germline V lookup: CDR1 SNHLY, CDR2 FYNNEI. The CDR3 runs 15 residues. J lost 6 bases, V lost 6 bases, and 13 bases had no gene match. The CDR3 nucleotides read TGTGCCAGCAGCCCAACGGACAGGGCTCCTACCGAGCAGTACTTC. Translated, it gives CASSPTDRAPTEQYF. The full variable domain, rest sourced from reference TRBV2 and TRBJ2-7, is EPEVTQTPSHQVTQMGQEVILRCVPISNHLYFYWYRQILGQKVEFLVSFYNNEISEKSEIFDDQFSVERPDGSNFTLKIRSTKLEDSAMYFCASSPTDRAPTEQYFGPGTRLTVT.

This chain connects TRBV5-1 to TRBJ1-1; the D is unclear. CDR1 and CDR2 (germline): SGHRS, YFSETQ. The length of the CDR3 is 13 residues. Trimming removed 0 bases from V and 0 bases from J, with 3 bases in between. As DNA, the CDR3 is TGCGCCAGCAGCTTGGCGGTGAACACTGAAGCTTTCTTT. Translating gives CASSLAVNTEAFF.

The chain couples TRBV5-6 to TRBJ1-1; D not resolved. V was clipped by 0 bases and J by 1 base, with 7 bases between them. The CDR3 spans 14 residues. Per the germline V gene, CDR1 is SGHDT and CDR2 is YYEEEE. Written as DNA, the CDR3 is TGTGCCAGCAGCTTGGGGTGGGGGAACACTGAAGCTTTCTTT. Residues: CASSLGWGNTEAFF.